This TCR beta chain came from a study of Ad26.COV2.S vaccination and SARS-CoV-2 variants. Study at large: Participant was drawn from the COV1001 Ad26.COV2.S trial arm. Once, or twice with 56 days between doses, Ad26.COV2.S was given intramuscularly.

This clone was seen repeatedly, ten times or more. Its antigen is as yet unknown. V was pared by 6 bases and J by 2 bases, with 4 bases of the junction left unmatched. CDR1 is GTSNPN, CDR2 SVGIG, per germline (reference sequence). This CDR3 comprises 13 residues. Libraries were prepared by immunoSEQ multiplex PCR; TCRdb keeps only in-frame clonotypes and omits some of them. Of about 350,000 clones in the sample, around 83% were seen once. Notes on the study in general: With respect to non-spike TCR breadth, vaccine and placebo recipients were similar.

Treatment meaning: roughly 18 received Ad26.COV2.S at low or high dose, single or two shots; a few received placebo; per-sample allocation not given. Collection of samples fell on day 63 after the first vaccine or placebo injection. The administered vaccine (an Ad26 vector) expressed Wuhan-strain SARS-CoV-2 spike. This chain links TRBV30 with TRBJ2-7, with 10 positions matching TRBD1. This TCR came from a person between 18 and 65 years old who received the Ad26.COV2.S COVID-19 vaccine or a placebo. The sequenced sample was peripheral blood, obtained in a trial of Ad26.COV2.S vaccine versus placebo. CDR3 coding DNA: TGTGCCTGTTTTGGGACAGGGGCCTACGAGCAGTACTTC. Translation: CACFGTGAYEQYF.